This T cell receptor beta chain was recorded in a study of OX40 agonist ivuxolimab in advanced cancers. Study in general: The study enrolled dose-escalation patients with hepatocellular carcinoma, melanoma, renal cell or head and neck cancer. The dose-escalation cohort was about 86% male, with a mean age of 60 years, ranging roughly 23 to 90.

Method: immunoSEQ multiplex PCR; TCRdb's copy keeps in-frame clones and lacks some. Here the sample spans 60,000 to 70,000 clones, 75% to 85% being singletons. CDR1 and CDR2 from the germline V gene are MNHEY and SVGAGI. Trimming stripped 8 bases from V and 5 bases from J, with 12 bases between. The length of the CDR3 is 13 residues. Here the sequenced sample was CD4+ or CD8+ T cells sorted from blood, taken in a trial of the OX40 agonist ivuxolimab. This TCR was recovered from an adult with an advanced solid tumor such as melanoma, head and neck, liver or kidney cancer. The chain joins TRBV6-5 to TRBJ1-4; D ambiguous. CDR3 loop: CASGRTVNEKLFF. The CDR3 bases are TGTGCCAGCGGTCGGACGGTAAATGAAAAACTGTTTTTT.